The present entry profiles one TCR beta chain with its context. This entry belongs to a study of blood T cell repertoires in COVID-19. Donors of Cohort 3 who recovered were those that had two negative PCRs, clearance, or symptom resolution. V dropped 5 bases and J dropped 8; count of bases not matched to a gene: 11. The length of the CDR3 is 15 residues. CDR1 and CDR2 (germline): MGHDK, SYGVNS. Per the study methods: Nucleated cell number was recorded as an estimate derived from reference gene primer amplification. Profiled with immunoSEQ multiplex PCR; TCRdb holds only in-frame clones, not every one. D and trimming come from the DNA, and the V and J calls and clone size come from that table. The table includes a few hundred thousand clones, roughly nine tenths detected once.

The sample taken for sequencing was PBMCs or T cells enriched from blood (not recorded which). The TCR was taken from a young man who had recovered from COVID-19. J is TRBJ1-3 and V is TRBV25-1; TRBD1 aligns across 8 bases. DNA for the CDR3: TGTGCCAGCAGTAGGGGACAGGCTTTTTTAGACACCATATATTTT. Amino acid sequence: CASSRGQAFLDTIYF.